The rows below give T cell receptor beta chains drawn from one sample of a study of graft-versus-host responses after intestinal transplantation. Data came from immunoSEQ multiplex PCR; TCRdb stores just in-frame clones and leaves some out. The sample carries around 6,700 clones, 22% recorded once. The specimen was alloreactive CD4+ T cells from a mixed lymphocyte reaction culture, collected before transplantation. The receptors were sampled from a human patient who was an organ donor for intestinal transplantation. The CDR3 runs from the conserved cysteine through the conserved F or W. A D gene is named only where the DNA matches it firmly. Only part of the rows carry a size: once, few, many, or a class if the clone is expanded.

V gene: TRBV6-6
J gene: TRBJ1-5
clone size: -
D gene: -
CDR3 protein: CASSYSNRNQPQHF
CDR3 DNA: TGTGCCAGCAGTTACTCTAACCGAAATCAGCCCCAGCATTTT

V gene: TRBV4-1
J gene: TRBJ1-4
clone size: medium-sized
D gene: -
CDR3 protein: CASSQGEGDYEKLFF
CDR3 DNA: TGCGCCAGCAGCCAAGGGGAGGGAGATTATGAAAAACTGTTTTTT

V gene: TRBV6-8
J gene: TRBJ1-2
clone size: -
D gene: -
CDR3 protein: CASSYGQAGYTF
CDR3 DNA: TGTGCCAGCAGTTACGGGCAGGCGGGCTACACCTTC

V gene: TRBV4-1
J gene: TRBJ2-7
clone size: -
D gene: TRBD2
CDR3 protein: CASSQDRIAGDYEQYF
CDR3 DNA: TGCGCCAGCAGCCAAGACCGAATAGCGGGGGACTACGAGCAGTACTTC

V gene: TRBV9
J gene: TRBJ2-3
clone size: -
D gene: TRBD2
CDR3 protein: CASSGLAGAGGSQYF
CDR3 DNA: TGTGCCAGCAGCGGACTCGCGGGGGCGGGGGGTTCGCAGTATTTT

V gene: TRBV7-2
J gene: TRBJ2-7
clone size: -
D gene: TRBD2
CDR3 protein: CASSLAYAGGYEQYF
CDR3 DNA: TGTGCCAGCAGCTTAGCGTACGCGGGGGGCTACGAGCAGTACTTC

V gene: TRBV6-5
J gene: TRBJ2-7
clone size: -
D gene: -
CDR3 protein: CASSYAGTASYEQYF
CDR3 DNA: TGTGCCAGCAGTTACGCGGGGACAGCCTCCTACGAGCAGTACTTC

V gene: TRBV2
J gene: TRBJ1-1
clone size: -
D gene: -
CDR3 protein: CASIEWGFWMNTEAFF
CDR3 DNA: TGTGCCAGCATTGAGTGGGGCTTTTGGATGAACACTGAAGCTTTCTTT

V gene: TRBV7-2
J gene: TRBJ2-7
clone size: few
D gene: TRBD2
CDR3 protein: CASSLVRGGAYEQYF
CDR3 DNA: TGTGCCAGCAGCTTAGTTCGCGGGGGGGCTTACGAGCAGTACTTC

V gene: TRBV18
J gene: TRBJ2-7
clone size: medium-sized
D gene: -
CDR3 protein: CASSAGPPYEQYF
CDR3 DNA: TGTGCCAGCTCAGCGGGACCCCCCTACGAGCAGTACTTC

V gene: TRBV4-3
J gene: TRBJ1-5
clone size: few
D gene: -
CDR3 protein: CASRQVEGSNQPQHF
CDR3 DNA: TGCGCCAGCAGACAGGTAGAGGGTAGCAATCAGCCCCAGCATTTT

V gene: TRBV10-3
J gene: TRBJ2-3
clone size: -
D gene: TRBD2
CDR3 protein: CASSFSGGAGTDTQYF
CDR3 DNA: TGTGCCAGCAGTTTTAGCGGGGGGGCGGGCACAGATACGCAGTATTTT

V gene: TRBV7-2
J gene: TRBJ2-5
clone size: -
D gene: -
CDR3 protein: CASSLEGSGVETQYF
CDR3 DNA: TGTGCCAGCAGCTTGGAGGGGTCAGGGGTTGAGACCCAGTACTTC

V gene: TRBV6-6
J gene: TRBJ2-5
clone size: -
D gene: TRBD1
CDR3 protein: CASSYTGEETQYF
CDR3 DNA: TGTGCCAGCAGTTACACAGGGGAAGAGACCCAGTACTTC

V gene: TRBV6-1
J gene: TRBJ2-3
clone size: -
D gene: -
CDR3 protein: CASSPRLPGVDTQYF
CDR3 DNA: TGTGCCAGCAGTCCCCGGCTCCCTGGGGTCGATACGCAGTATTTT

V gene: TRBV11-2
J gene: TRBJ2-2
clone size: -
D gene: TRBD1
CDR3 protein: CASSRDRGRGELFF
CDR3 DNA: TGTGCCAGCAGCCGGGACAGGGGGCGCGGGGAGCTGTTTTTT

V gene: TRBV11-1
J gene: TRBJ2-7
clone size: few
D gene: -
CDR3 protein: CASSYSFWDEQYF
CDR3 DNA: TGTGCCAGCAGCTACAGCTTCTGGGACGAGCAGTACTTC

V gene: TRBV21-1
J gene: TRBJ2-1
clone size: -
D gene: -
CDR3 protein: CASSSHLLHHSDNEQFF
CDR3 DNA: TGTGCCAGCAGCTCCCATTTACTACACCATTCCGACAATGAGCAGTTCTTC

V gene: TRBV5-4
J gene: TRBJ1-1
clone size: few
D gene: -
CDR3 protein: CASSFVGMGTEAFF
CDR3 DNA: TGTGCCAGCAGCTTCGTGGGGATGGGTACTGAAGCTTTCTTT

V gene: TRBV6-1
J gene: TRBJ1-5
clone size: once
D gene: -
CDR3 protein: CAISESIEPQHF
CDR3 DNA: TGTGCCATCAGTGAGTCGATAGAGCCCCAGCATTTT

V gene: TRBV7-9
J gene: TRBJ2-3
clone size: -
D gene: TRBD2
CDR3 protein: CASSFRLAGADTQYF
CDR3 DNA: TGTGCCAGCAGCTTTAGACTAGCGGGCGCAGATACGCAGTATTTT

V gene: TRBV4-1
J gene: TRBJ2-7
clone size: -
D gene: TRBD2
CDR3 protein: CASSQAAGGFEQYF
CDR3 DNA: TGTGCCAGCAGCCAAGCGGCGGGGGGTTTCGAGCAGTACTTC

V gene: TRBV6-6
J gene: TRBJ2-7
clone size: few
D gene: -
CDR3 protein: CASSYGPLSYEQYF
CDR3 DNA: TGTGCCAGCAGTTACGGACCACTCTCCTACGAGCAGTACTTC

V gene: TRBV7-3
J gene: TRBJ1-2
clone size: few
D gene: -
CDR3 protein: CASSLAEFYGYTF
CDR3 DNA: TGTGCCAGCAGCTTAGCGGAGTTCTATGGCTACACCTTC

V gene: TRBV25-1
J gene: TRBJ1-1
clone size: -
D gene: -
CDR3 protein: CASSAYRDTEAFF
CDR3 DNA: TGTGCCAGCAGTGCGTACAGGGACACTGAAGCTTTCTTT

V gene: TRBV7-3
J gene: TRBJ2-7
clone size: -
D gene: TRBD1
CDR3 protein: CASSTRTGSYEQYF
CDR3 DNA: TGTGCCAGCAGCACCCGGACAGGTTCCTACGAGCAGTACTTC

V gene: TRBV27
J gene: TRBJ2-7
clone size: -
D gene: -
CDR3 protein: CASSPRRGRQYEQYF
CDR3 DNA: TGTGCCAGCAGTCCCCGACGAGGAAGGCAATACGAGCAGTACTTC

V gene: TRBV4-2
J gene: TRBJ2-1
clone size: -
D gene: TRBD2
CDR3 protein: CASSQDRTSSYNEQFF
CDR3 DNA: TGTGCCAGCAGCCAAGATCGGACTAGCTCTTACAATGAGCAGTTCTTC

V gene: TRBV7-2
J gene: TRBJ1-2
clone size: -
D gene: -
CDR3 protein: CASSIGQGYYGYTF
CDR3 DNA: TGTGCCAGCAGCATAGGGCAGGGGTACTATGGCTACACCTTC

V gene: TRBV27
J gene: TRBJ1-2
clone size: -
D gene: -
CDR3 protein: CASRPRWLTFGYTF
CDR3 DNA: TGTGCCAGCCGCCCCCGGTGGCTGACGTTTGGCTACACCTTC